The 10 T cell receptor beta chains listed next were all sequenced from one sample in a study of blood T cell repertoires in COVID-19. This table comes from immunoSEQ multiplex PCR, and its TCRdb copy is limited to in-frame clones, with some not included. Of about 260,000 clones listed, about 88% are singletons. Sequenced material: peripheral blood. All receptors come from an older woman with COVID-19, enrolled during active disease.

The chain joins TRBV7-3 to TRBJ2-2, with TRBD1 matching over 10 bases. This CDR3 comprises 15 residues. V trimming: 8 bases; J trimming: 4 bases; junction bases outside the gene matches: 7. CDR1 is SGHTA and CDR2 is FQGTGA in the germline V gene. This chain's CDR3 is CASGRQGARTGELFF. CDR3 DNA sequence: TGTGCCAGCGGAAGACAGGGGGCCCGCACCGGGGAGCTGTTTTTT.

This clone was counted only a few times. The chain is built from TRBV30 and TRBJ1-2; D is possibly TRBD1 (5 bases). Trimming cost V 0 bases and J 2 bases, with 7 bases left between them. The CDR3 spans 13 residues. The germline V gene has CDR1 GTSNPN and CDR2 SVGIG (reference sequence). The CDR3 DNA reads as TGTGCCTGGAGTGTCGCAGGGAACTATGGCTACACCTTC. This encodes CAWSVAGNYGYTF.

This chain connects TRBV5-1 to TRBJ2-1, with D perhaps TRBD2 (7 bases). Looked up from germline, CDR1 is SGHRS and CDR2 is YFSETQ. With 6 bases removed from V and 8 bases from J, the gap between germline ends came to 15 bases. This CDR3 contains 13 residues. The CDR3 here is CASTGPGGYEQFF. The CDR3 region has the DNA TGCGCCAGCACCGGGCCGGGGGGCTATGAGCAGTTCTTC.

The chain has TRBV6-6 and TRBJ2-5; 7 bases agree with TRBD2. CDR3 length: 12 amino acids. Germline loops: CDR1 MNHNY, CDR2 SVGAGI (reference sequence). V lost 4 bases and J lost 5; bases outside the gene matches: 1. CDR3 nucleotide sequence: TGTGCCAGCAGTTCCGGGGGGGAGACCCAGTACTTC. Its protein is CASSSGGETQYF.

The genes are TRBV4-3 and TRBJ1-6; TRBD1 might be the D (5 bases). The V gene's germline CDR1 is LGHNA and CDR2 YSLEER. Trimming shortened V by 2 bases and J by 7 bases, and 12 bases separated the two germline ends. The CDR3 runs 15 residues. As DNA, the CDR3 is TGCGCCAGCAGCCAATCGGCAGGGTGGAATTCACCCCTCCACTTT. It codes for CASSQSAGWNSPLHF.

The genes are TRBV19 and TRBJ2-3; D may be TRBD2 (6 bases). The CDR3 runs 16 residues. V gave up 5 bases and J gave up 1 base, with 16 bases separating them. Per germline, CDR1 LNHDA and CDR2 SQIVND (reference sequence). This chain's CDR3 is CASSGGRDWGTDTQYF. CDR3 sequence (DNA): TGTGCCAGTAGTGGGGGTCGGGACTGGGGCACAGATACGCAGTATTTT.

This sequence joins TRBV28 and TRBJ2-7; the D is unclear. The V gene lost 6 bases and the J gene lost 3 bases, with 12 bases spanning the gap. The germline V gene encodes CDR1 MDHEN and CDR2 SYDVKM. This CDR3 spans 13 amino acids. CDR3 bases: TGTGCCAGCAGAATTGGGCCGTACTACGAGCAGTACTTC. This encodes CASRIGPYYEQYF. Together with reference TRBV28 and TRBJ2-7, the CDR3 gives the full variable domain: DVKVTQSSRYLVKRTGEKVFLECVQDMDHENMFWYRQDPGLGLRLIYFSYDVKMKEKGDIPEGYSVSREKKERFSLILESASTNQTSMYLCASRIGPYYEQYFGPGTRLTVT.

This clone was seen a handful of times. V and J are TRBV10-3 and TRBJ2-1; 15 bases line up with TRBD2. The CDR3 is made up of 15 amino acids. V dropped 5 bases and J dropped 6; count of bases not matched to a gene: 2. Per germline, CDR1 ENHRY and CDR2 SYGVKD. DNA for the CDR3: TGTGCCATCAGTAGGGGACTAGCGGGAGGCAATGAGCAGTTCTTC. It codes for CAISRGLAGGNEQFF.

J is TRBJ2-1 and V is TRBV6-2 or TRBV6-3, with TRBD2 matching over 13 bases. The length of the CDR3 is 17 residues. Trimming removed 4 bases from V and 1 base from J; junction bases left unmatched: 4. Germline V lookup: CDR1 MNHEY, CDR2 SVGEGT. CDR3 DNA sequence: TGTGCCAGCAGTTCGCCGGGACTAGCGGGATCCTACAATGAGCAGTTCTTC. Translating it yields CASSSPGLAGSYNEQFF.

The genes are TRBV6-6 and TRBJ1-2, with D perhaps TRBD1 (6 bases). V shed 11 bases and J shed 3 bases, with 10 bases lying between them. CDR1 and CDR2 from the germline V gene are MNHNY and SVGAGI (reference sequence). This CDR3 has 11 amino acids. The CDR3 nucleotides read TGTGCCTCAGGGGCAGACTATGGCTACACCTTC. This codes for CASGADYGYTF.